This TCR beta chain is from a study of blood T cells in healthy people across ages. This CDR3 spans 16 amino acids. Germline CDR1 is SEHNR and CDR2 is FQNEAQ (reference sequence). V was cut by 2 bases and J by 0 bases, with 13 bases left in between. Through a sample-barcoded 5' primer and a J-beta primer mix, a second PCR was run for 7 to 11 cycles. One entry per CDR3 protein, called by TCRdb with MiXCR from the 5' RACE reads. Of about 1 million distinct CDR3 sequences in the sample, 25% were seen once. This clonotype occurred a few times. The data were also submitted as part of a second study, on T cells of mothers and their children.

The genes are TRBV7-9 and TRBJ2-5; D is perhaps TRBD1 (5 bases). The sequence derives from a girl aged 2-10 years in good health. Sequencing was carried out using blood. The CDR3 nucleotides are TGTGCCAGCAGCTTAAACCCCCGGACACACCAAGAGACCCAGTACTTC. This encodes CASSLNPRTHQETQYF.